Listed below are T cell receptor beta chains from one sample, sequenced in a study of OX40 agonist ivuxolimab in advanced cancers. Method: immunoSEQ multiplex PCR; TCRdb's copy keeps in-frame clones and lacks some. Of 70,000 to 90,000 clones detected, 91% appear once; the ten largest clones hold 8.4%. Sequenced material: CD4+ or CD8+ T cells sorted from blood, taken in a trial of the OX40 agonist ivuxolimab. All receptors derive from an adult with an advanced solid tumor such as melanoma, head and neck, liver or kidney cancer. Each CDR3 is given with its conserved first and last residue. The D gene is left open where the match is weak. Not all rows give a size; the values are once, few, many and, for expanded clones, a class.

d_gene	v_gene	j_gene	abundance	CDR3aa	CDR3nt
NA	TRBV28	TRBJ2-7	NA	CASSLTRMSPDEQYF	TGTGCCAGCAGTCTGACACGGATGTCCCCCGACGAGCAGTACTTC
TRBD1	TRBV11-2	TRBJ1-1	NA	CASSATGGGLTEAFF	TGTGCCAGCAGCGCCACAGGGGGTGGTTTGACTGAAGCTTTCTTT
TRBD1	TRBV6-5	TRBJ1-2	NA	CASGWTGLNYGYTF	TGTGCCAGCGGCTGGACAGGCCTGAACTATGGCTACACCTTC
TRBD1	TRBV7-9	TRBJ1-2	NA	CASSLEGASNYGYTF	TGTGCCAGCAGCTTAGAGGGGGCGAGTAACTATGGCTACACCTTC
NA	TRBV6-5	TRBJ1-1	NA	CASSYSEGTTEAFF	TGTGCCAGCAGTTACTCTGAGGGGACCACTGAAGCTTTCTTT
NA	TRBV29-1	TRBJ1-1	NA	CSVEIVVNTEAFF	TGCAGCGTTGAAATTGTAGTCAACACTGAAGCTTTCTTT
NA	TRBV7-2	TRBJ1-5	NA	CASSLAYYMTQHF	TGTGCCAGCAGCCTCGCATACTACATGACCCAGCATTTT
NA	TRBV28	TRBJ1-2	NA	CASREVWEGGLYGYTF	TGTGCCAGCAGGGAAGTTTGGGAGGGAGGGCTCTATGGCTACACCTTC
NA	TRBV27	TRBJ2-5	NA	CASSLLDQETQYF	TGTGCCAGCAGTTTATTGGACCAAGAGACCCAGTACTTC
NA	TRBV11-2	TRBJ1-3	NA	CASSFLQNTIYF	TGTGCCAGCAGCTTCCTCCAGAACACCATATATTTT
NA	TRBV4-1	TRBJ1-5	NA	CASSQGGDQPQHF	TGCGCCAGCAGCCAAGGGGGGGATCAGCCCCAGCATTTT
NA	TRBV28	TRBJ1-5	NA	CASSLILSAAGWDGNQPQHF	TGTGCCAGCAGTTTAATACTGTCTGCGGCAGGGTGGGACGGCAATCAGCCCCAGCATTTT
NA	TRBV30	TRBJ1-1	NA	CAWSVGLNTEAFF	TGTGCCTGGAGTGTAGGACTGAACACTGAAGCTTTCTTT
NA	TRBV19	TRBJ1-2	once	CASSFSLNYGYTF	TGTGCCAGTAGTTTCAGCCTAAACTATGGCTACACCTTC
TRBD1	TRBV18	TRBJ1-6	NA	CASCPGQGYPPLHF	TGTGCCAGCTGCCCCGGACAGGGATATCCACCCCTCCACTTT
NA	TRBV29-1	TRBJ2-4	NA	CSVVWGAKNIQYF	TGCAGCGTTGTCTGGGGAGCCAAAAACATTCAGTACTTC
TRBD2	TRBV28	TRBJ2-7	NA	CASVGGEDEQYF	TGTGCCAGCGTGGGGGGGGAGGACGAGCAGTACTTC
NA	TRBV6-5	TRBJ2-6	NA	CASSYSGLGANVLTF	TGTGCCAGCAGTTACTCCGGGCTTGGGGCCAACGTCCTGACTTTC
NA	TRBV27	TRBJ2-2	NA	CASSWMNTGELFF	TGTGCCAGCAGTTGGATGAACACCGGGGAGCTGTTTTTT
NA	TRBV2	TRBJ2-7	NA	CAARSRELTSYEQYF	TGTGCTGCCAGGAGCAGGGAACTAACGTCCTACGAGCAGTACTTC
NA	TRBV6-4	TRBJ2-1	NA	CASSDHAMTDEQFF	TGTGCCAGCAGTGACCATGCAATGACTGATGAGCAGTTCTTC
NA	TRBV11-2	TRBJ1-6	NA	CASSGNSHSPLHF	TGTGCCAGCAGCGGAAATTCCCATTCACCCCTCCACTTT
NA	TRBV19	TRBJ1-5	NA	CASSIGYFSNQPQHF	TGTGCCAGTAGTATAGGTTACTTTAGCAATCAGCCCCAGCATTTT
NA	TRBV30	TRBJ1-5	NA	CAWSVGSGNQPQHF	TGTGCCTGGAGTGTAGGCTCTGGCAATCAGCCCCAGCATTTT
TRBD2	TRBV30	TRBJ2-3	once	CAWAGTSGTSTDTQYF	TGTGCCTGGGCCGGGACTAGCGGAACTAGCACAGATACGCAGTATTTT
NA	TRBV4-1	TRBJ2-1	NA	CASSPRRDFNEQFF	TGCGCCAGCAGCCCTCGAAGGGACTTCAATGAGCAGTTCTTC
NA	TRBV6-6	TRBJ2-1	NA	CASSTPLGQGNNEQFF	TGTGCCAGCAGCACGCCTCTTGGGCAGGGGAACAATGAGCAGTTCTTC
NA	TRBV9	TRBJ1-4	NA	CASSVATNEKLFF	TGTGCCAGCAGCGTCGCAACTAATGAAAAACTGTTTTTT
TRBD2	TRBV7-9	TRBJ2-7	NA	CASSLSAGLDYEQYF	TGTGCCAGCAGCTTATCTGCGGGACTAGATTACGAGCAGTACTTC
NA	TRBV28	TRBJ1-5	few	CASRSTVGGNQPQHF	TGTGCCAGCAGGTCTACGGTCGGGGGGAATCAGCCCCAGCATTTT
TRBD1	TRBV15	TRBJ1-4	NA	CATTPREGAANEKLFF	TGTGCCACCACCCCCCGGGAGGGGGCGGCGAATGAAAAACTGTTTTTT
NA	TRBV28	TRBJ1-2	NA	CASSILQTNYGYTF	TGTGCCAGCAGTATATTACAGACCAACTATGGCTACACCTTC
NA	TRBV4-3	TRBJ2-3	NA	CASSQEDTIADTQYF	TGCGCCAGCAGCCAAGAGGACACTATCGCAGATACGCAGTATTTT
NA	TRBV7-3	TRBJ2-1	NA	CASSLSTASYNEQFF	TGTGCCAGCAGCTTGTCTACAGCCTCCTACAATGAGCAGTTCTTC
NA	TRBV4-3	TRBJ2-7	NA	CASSQEVDLKRGEAYEQYF	TGCGCCAGCAGCCAAGAAGTCGATCTAAAGAGGGGGGAAGCCTACGAGCAGTACTTC
NA	TRBV4-1	TRBJ1-5	NA	CASSLRGSGNQPQHF	TGCGCCAGCAGTCTCAGGGGAAGTGGCAATCAGCCCCAGCATTTT
NA	TRBV6-5	TRBJ2-2	NA	CASSYYTGELFF	TGTGCCAGCAGTTACTACACCGGGGAGCTGTTTTTT
NA	TRBV11-2	TRBJ2-5	NA	CASSPLGETQYF	TGTGCCAGCAGCCCCCTGGGGGAGACCCAGTACTTC
NA	TRBV27	TRBJ1-5	NA	CASSSKGEFQPQHF	TGTGCCAGCAGTTCAAAGGGGGAGTTTCAGCCCCAGCATTTT
NA	TRBV30	TRBJ2-3	NA	CAWSVGSTDTQYF	TGTGCCTGGAGCGTTGGTAGCACAGATACGCAGTATTTT
TRBD1	TRBV7-9	TRBJ1-2	NA	CASSLETGTGFFGYTF	TGTGCCAGCAGCCTTGAGACCGGGACAGGGTTTTTCGGCTACACCTTC
NA	TRBV28	TRBJ2-7	NA	CASRGRQPYEQYF	TGTGCCAGCAGGGGCCGACAGCCCTACGAGCAGTACTTC
NA	TRBV7-8	TRBJ2-3	NA	CASGDTDTQYF	TGTGCCAGCGGCGACACAGATACGCAGTATTTT
NA	TRBV7-3	TRBJ1-2	NA	CASSLLWTAYGYTF	TGTGCCAGCAGCTTACTCTGGACAGCCTATGGCTACACCTTC
TRBD1	TRBV30	TRBJ1-2	once	CACQTGTGLYGYTF	TGTGCCTGTCAAACCGGGACAGGGCTCTATGGCTACACCTTC